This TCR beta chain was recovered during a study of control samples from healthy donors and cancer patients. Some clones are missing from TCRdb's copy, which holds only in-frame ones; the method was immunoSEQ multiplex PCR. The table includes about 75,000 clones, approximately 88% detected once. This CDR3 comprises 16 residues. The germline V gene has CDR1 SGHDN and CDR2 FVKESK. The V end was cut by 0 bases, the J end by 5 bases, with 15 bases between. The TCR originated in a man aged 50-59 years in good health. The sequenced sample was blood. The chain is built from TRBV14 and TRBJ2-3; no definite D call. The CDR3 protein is CASSQDHPLDRDTQYF. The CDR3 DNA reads TGTGCCAGCAGCCAAGATCATCCCTTAGATCGAGATACGCAGTATTTT.